This T cell receptor beta chain came from a study of blood T cell repertoires in COVID-19 (dated by TCRdb to 2019 to 2021). About the full investigation: Samples from collaborators originated in the United States, Italy and Spain and spanned both the acute and convalescent phases of COVID-19. Samples came from the ongoing ImmuneRACE study (first 160 participants) plus 1,254 subjects from 6 global collaborators. Where available, HLA class I and class II types were taken from metadata supplied by the sample provider and were not determined by assay-based typing. Nearly every sample came with metadata listing a de-identified subject ID, COVID-19 status, age in years and sex. The dataset comprised deeply sampled blood TCRbeta repertoires from subjects exposed to, actively infected with, or recovered from COVID-19. The material from the prospective study consisted of cDNA or gDNA derived from T cells, B-cell-depleted T cells, or PBMCs. A freely available public database, intended as a resource for researchers studying the immune response to SARS-CoV-2, is where the repertoires were released.

Each collaborating institution followed its own protocols to collect whole blood in K2EDTA tubes. For TCRbeta analysis, collaborators shipped samples in one of three forms: frozen whole blood, isolated PBMCs, or DNA extracted from either of those sample types. Points on this clone: Its antigen is unknown. Per-base qualities were not stored, and no clone one base away is much larger.

Findings and caveats that apply to the study as a whole: The quantity of clinical and demographic metadata differed by source and by participant and was supplied without curation.

The immunoSEQ Assay, a bias-controlled multiplex PCR, was used to amplify TCRbeta CDR3 regions from genomic DNA. The authors processed their data as follows. Nucleated cell counts per sample were estimated from amplification of reference gene primers within the assay. To quantify the absolute abundance of each unique TCRbeta CDR3 rearrangement, sequence reads were collapsed and filtered. For each sample, productive Simpson clonality was calculated as the square root of Simpson's diversity index over productive rearrangements. As stored in TCRdb, this immuneACCESS dataset retains in-frame rearrangements with V and J assigned. A fraction of the clones does not appear; measured against another copy, unresolved V genes explain less than half of the discrepancy, and the remainder lacks a known reason. Clonal size and the V and J genes are those of that table, whereas D and trimming came from the DNA. This sample lists 150,000 to 200,000 clones; around two thirds were detected once. Jointly, the top ten make up 2.5% to 3.5% of the sample.

Material: peripheral blood. This sequence originates from a woman older than 75 with acute or convalescent COVID-19.

The CDR3 here reads CASSPDRASYGYTF. The bases are TGTGCCAGCAGCCCGGACAGGGCCTCATATGGCTACACCTTC. Rearrangement joined TRBV9 to TRBJ1-2, with 8 central nucleotides matching TRBD1. From V the trimming removes 4 bases and from J it removes 5 bases, while the gene matches leave 7 bases of the junction unaccounted for. The CDR3 holds 14 amino acids from the cysteine to the phenylalanine. Only CDR3 DNA is held: 42 bases, read in frame from base 1. The germline V gene yields SGDLS for CDR1 and YYNGEE for CDR2.